This T cell receptor (beta chain) was recovered during a study of CD8 T cells in ankylosing spondylitis. In TCRdb, the 5' RACE reads were re-called with MiXCR into one record per CDR3 protein. This table has roughly 180,000 distinct CDR3 sequences, 9.8% appearing once. Regarding this clonotype: The antigen is unknown.

The study's findings and limits: In the blood and synovial fluid of reactive arthritis, some motif variants had been previously reported. Matched ankylosing spondylitis synovial fluid reportedly contained a significantly enriched population of disease-linked clones.

Per the germline V gene, CDR1 is MNHEY and CDR2 is SMNVEV (reference sequence). The CDR3 length is 11 residues. The V end was cut by 5 bases, the J end by 5 bases, with 7 bases between. The receptor's source is a female donor with ankylosing spondylitis or in good health (not recorded which). Sample: blood, either unsorted or a sorted T cell fraction (not recorded which). The chain couples TRBV27 to TRBJ2-7; perhaps D is TRBD1 or TRBD2 (6 bases each). The CDR3, as DNA: TGTGCCAGCAGTGGGGGGCACGAGCAGTACTTC. The encoded protein is CASSGGHEQYF.